The rows below give T cell receptor beta chains drawn from one sample of a study of blood T cells in healthy people across ages. Each CDR3 protein gets one entry after TCRdb re-called the 5' RACE reads with MiXCR. Found here are roughly 2 million distinct CDR3 sequences, roughly 49% of them singletons; the top ten hold 2% to 2.5%. The sequencing sample was made of blood. Source of these receptors: a woman aged 35 to 49 in good health. CDR3s include the opening cysteine and the closing phenylalanine or tryptophan. Each record gives: clone size, V gene, J gene, D gene, CDR3 protein, CDR3 DNA. A D gene is named only where the DNA matches it firmly. Rows may omit the clone size; those that give it use once, few, many or a size class.

NA	TRBV20-1	TRBJ2-7	NA	CSAGETRFYEQYF	TGCAGTGCTGGAGAAACCAGGTTCTACGAGCAGTACTTC
NA	TRBV6-2/TRBV6-3	TRBJ2-2	TRBD1	CASSAATGVGTGELFF	TGTGCCAGCAGTGCCGCGACAGGGGTGGGGACCGGGGAGCTGTTTTTT
NA	TRBV24-1	TRBJ2-1	TRBD2	CATRGGINNEQFF	TGTGCCACCCGCGGGGGAATTAACAATGAGCAGTTCTTC
NA	TRBV6-1	TRBJ2-7	NA	CASSEFGGGGAYNEQYF	TGTGCCAGCAGTGAATTTGGGGGCGGGGGCGCATACAATGAGCAGTACTTC
NA	TRBV28	TRBJ1-6	TRBD1	CASSSPTGLGSPLHF	TGTGCCAGCAGTTCCCCGACAGGGTTGGGTTCACCCCTCCACTTT
NA	TRBV7-9	TRBJ2-1	NA	CASSLGQGGRGEQFF	TGTGCCAGCAGCTTAGGGCAGGGAGGAAGGGGTGAGCAGTTCTTC
few	TRBV28	TRBJ2-5	TRBD2	CASQERGLAGAETQYF	TGTGCCAGCCAAGAGAGAGGACTAGCGGGCGCAGAGACCCAGTACTTC
NA	TRBV25-1	TRBJ2-7	NA	CASGPGSKKQYF	TGTGCCAGCGGCCCCGGAAGTAAAAAGCAGTACTTC
NA	TRBV4-3	TRBJ1-1	NA	CASSQSSRTGEAFF	TGCGCCAGCAGCCAGAGTAGTAGAACAGGTGAAGCTTTCTTT
NA	TRBV6-1	TRBJ2-5	NA	CASSEASFAGPQETQYF	TGTGCCAGCAGTGAAGCTTCGTTCGCAGGGCCACAAGAGACCCAGTACTTC
few	TRBV7-2	TRBJ2-7	TRBD1	CASSLSATGGSEQYF	TGTGCCAGCAGCTTGTCTGCGACAGGGGGCTCCGAGCAGTACTTC
NA	TRBV4-3	TRBJ2-7	NA	CASSQEVDRVMYEQYF	TGCGCCAGCAGCCAAGAAGTAGACCGGGTGATGTACGAGCAGTACTTC
many	TRBV7-9	TRBJ2-1	TRBD2	CASSPRTSGNEQFF	TGTGCCAGCAGCCCCCGGACTAGCGGGAATGAGCAGTTCTTC
NA	TRBV10-3	TRBJ2-5	NA	CAIMEAGAETQYF	TGTGCCATCATGGAGGCTGGTGCGGAGACCCAGTACTTC
few	TRBV28	TRBJ1-2	NA	CASSIPHSGTTYGYTF	TGTGCCAGCAGCATTCCCCATTCCGGGACCACCTATGGCTACACCTTC
NA	TRBV5-5	TRBJ1-6	NA	CASSPQERLGNSPLHF	TGTGCCAGCAGCCCCCAGGAACGTCTTGGTAATTCACCCCTCCACTTT
NA	TRBV12-3/TRBV12-4	TRBJ2-7	NA	CASSFWGREQYF	TGTGCCAGCAGTTTTTGGGGCCGGGAGCAGTACTTC
NA	TRBV20-1	TRBJ2-3	NA	CSAIWADTQYF	TGCAGTGCTATCTGGGCAGATACGCAGTATTTT
many	TRBV28	TRBJ2-5	NA	CASSLTGQIQETQYF	TGTGCCAGCAGTCTCACCGGACAAATACAAGAGACCCAGTACTTC
NA	TRBV7-2	TRBJ2-5	TRBD1	CASSPPTGGEQYF	TGTGCCAGCAGCCCGCCGACAGGGGGAGAGCAGTACTTC
NA	TRBV27	TRBJ2-5	TRBD2	CASSMPGGGEETQYF	TGTGCCAGCAGCATGCCCGGGGGAGGGGAAGAGACCCAGTACTTC
few	TRBV7-2	TRBJ2-3	TRBD2	CASSNGLAGGTDTQYF	TGTGCCAGCAGCAACGGACTAGCGGGGGGCACAGATACGCAGTATTTT
few	TRBV20-1	TRBJ2-5	NA	CSAIRSYQETQYF	TGCAGTGCCATACGGTCGTACCAAGAGACCCAGTACTTC
NA	TRBV9	TRBJ2-1	NA	CASSVARANEQFF	TGTGCCAGCAGCGTAGCTAGGGCCAATGAGCAGTTCTTC
few	TRBV6-5	TRBJ2-3	TRBD1	CASSAGTGKDTQYF	TGTGCCAGCAGTGCCGGGACAGGGAAAGATACGCAGTATTTT
NA	TRBV18	TRBJ2-1	TRBD1	CASSAQGARNEQFF	TGTGCCAGCTCCGCACAGGGGGCAAGGAATGAGCAGTTCTTC
few	TRBV6-2/TRBV6-3	TRBJ2-3	NA	CASSYATSRTDTQYF	TGTGCCAGCAGTTACGCCACTAGCCGCACAGATACGCAGTATTTT
many	TRBV7-2	TRBJ2-3	NA	CASSFLGDTQYF	TGTGCCAGCAGCTTCTTAGGGGATACGCAGTATTTT
many	TRBV29-1	TRBJ2-7	NA	CSVEVAGALTYEQYF	TGCAGCGTTGAAGTCGCAGGGGCTTTGACCTACGAGCAGTACTTC